Following are 6 T cell receptor beta chains from one sample sequenced in a study of radiation and T cells in renal cell carcinoma. Specified time point: blood 4 weeks post-SBRT, at nephrectomy. Treatment here: 15 Gy SBRT to primary tumor, nephrectomy 4 weeks later. Generated by immunoSEQ multiplex PCR, the TCRdb table keeps only in-frame clones and is missing some. The profile shows about 78,000 clones, around 89% of them singletons. Sequencing used blood, obtained from a patient whose treatment included radiotherapy and nephrectomy. Receptors originate from a woman aged 70-85 years with renal cell carcinoma.

The V call is TRBV5-1, the J call TRBJ1-5, with D tentatively TRBD1 (5 bases). CDR1 is SGHRS, CDR2 YFSETQ, per germline. CDR3 length: 14 amino acids. The V end was cut by 0 bases, the J end by 7 bases, with 11 bases between. As DNA, the CDR3 is TGCGCCAGCAGCTTGGAGCAGGGAGGCCAGCCCCAGCATTTT. Translation: CASSLEQGGQPQHF.

Here the CDR3 DNA reads TGCGCCAGCAGTCCAGTGGGACAGAAGTATGAAAAACTGTTTTTT. It encodes CASSPVGQKYEKLFF. This rearrangement joins TRBV4-1 to TRBJ1-4; 7 bases match TRBD1. Per the germline V gene, CDR1 is MGHRA and CDR2 is YSYEKL. J gave up 6 bases and V 6 bases, and 10 bases lay outside the gene matches. The CDR3 spans 15 residues.

This rearrangement joins TRBV19 to TRBJ1-5; D is perhaps TRBD1 (6 bases). The length of the CDR3 is 16 residues. CDR1 and CDR2 from the germline V gene are LNHDA and SQIVND (reference sequence). The germline V and J ends were trimmed by 0 bases and 2 bases, with 11 bases remaining between them. CDR3 DNA sequence: TGTGCCAGTAGTATAGATCGGGGGCCGGGCAATCAGCCCCAGCATTTT. It translates to CASSIDRGPGNQPQHF. The full variable domain, in which reference TRBV19 and TRBJ1-5 provide the parts outside the CDR3, is DGGITQSPKYLFRKEGQNVTLSCEQNLNHDAMYWYRQDPGQGLRLIYYSQIVNDFQKGDIAEGYSVSREKKESFPLTVTSAQKNPTAFYLCASSIDRGPGNQPQHFGDGTRLSIL.

CDR3 sequence: CASSLVGTGQGNTIYF. The DNA of the CDR3 is TGTGCCAGCAGCTTAGTCGGGACAGGCCAAGGAAACACCATATATTTT. The V call is TRBV7-8, the J call TRBJ1-3, with 8 bases that match TRBD1. CDR3 length: 16 amino acids. Per germline, CDR1 SGHVS and CDR2 FQNEAQ. V lost 1 base, J lost 4 bases, and 6 bases stayed unmatched.

The chain is built from TRBV7-9 and TRBJ1-5; D gene unclear. The germline V gene has CDR1 SEHNR and CDR2 FQNEAQ (reference sequence). V lost 3 bases, J lost 6 bases, and 9 bases lay in between. The CDR3 covers 13 residues. As DNA, the CDR3 is TGTGCCAGCAGCTTTGGAGGCACTCAGCCCCAGCATTTT. Protein product: CASSFGGTQPQHF.

The rearrangement uses TRBV5-1 and TRBJ2-5, with 7 bases fitting TRBD1. This CDR3 comprises 13 residues. Germline V gives CDR1 SGHRS, CDR2 YFSETQ. V lost 9 bases and J lost 2; bases outside the gene matches: 7. The CDR3 DNA follows: TGCGCCACCCGACAGGGAACACAAGAGACCCAGTACTTC. This encodes CATRQGTQETQYF.